Below, 19 T cell receptor beta chains from the same sample are listed, as sequenced in a study of blood T cell repertoires in COVID-19. The protocol was immunoSEQ multiplex PCR, while the TCRdb copy is restricted to in-frame clones and leaves out a portion. This table holds approximately 490,000 clones, approximately 86% found once. Sequenced input: PBMCs or T cells enriched from blood (not recorded which). These receptors all stem from a woman between 55 and 75 years old who had recovered from COVID-19.

This clone was seen a single time. J is TRBJ1-1 and V is TRBV19; D is uncertain. Trimming removed 5 bases at V and 3 bases at J, with 4 bases between. The CDR3 has 11 amino acids. Germline V gene lookup returns CDR1 LNHDA and CDR2 SQIVND (reference sequence). Written as DNA, the CDR3 is TGTGCCAGTAGTCTATACACTGAAGCTTTCTTT. Amino acid sequence: CASSLYTEAFF.

This clone was detected only once. The V and J genes are TRBV24-1 and TRBJ2-1, with D possibly matching TRBD1 (5 bases). The CDR3 sequence is 15 residues long. Between the trimmed V and J ends, which lost 3 bases and 2 bases, there was a span of 10 bases. Germline V gene lookup returns CDR1 KGHDR and CDR2 SFDVKD. The CDR3 sequence: CATSDAGIPYNEQFF. CDR3 nucleotides: TGTGCCACCAGTGATGCAGGGATCCCCTACAATGAGCAGTTCTTC.

The rearrangement uses TRBV2 and TRBJ1-3, with 7 nucleotides matching TRBD1. The length of the CDR3 is 15 residues. J was trimmed by 3 bases and V by 6 bases; bases with no gene match: 8. CDR1 SNHLY and CDR2 FYNNEI come from the germline V gene. This CDR3 is CASSPSSGGGNTIYF. Here the CDR3 DNA reads TGTGCCAGCAGCCCCTCATCAGGGGGTGGAAACACCATATATTTT.

This clone was detected a few times. Written as DNA, the CDR3 is TGTGCCAGCAGTTTAAATCGCCAGGGCGCGCAGTACTTC. Translation: CASSLNRQGAQYF. The chain joins TRBV12-3 or TRBV12-4 to TRBJ2-7; D possibly corresponds to TRBD1 (5 bases). V gave up 2 bases and J gave up 9 bases, with 14 bases separating them. There are 13 residues in the CDR3.

About this clone: This sample also contains other DNA sequences that code for the same CDR3. CDR3 residues: CASSLTGETEAFF. In nucleotides, the CDR3 is TGCGCCAGCAGCTTGACAGGGGAGACTGAAGCTTTCTTT. This sequence joins TRBV5-1 and TRBJ1-1, with 7 bases aligning to TRBD1. The V and J ends lost 1 base and 5 bases, in that order; junction bases with no gene match: 2. Germline CDR1 and CDR2: SGHRS and YFSETQ. This CDR3 has 13 amino acids.

The chain uses TRBV13 and TRBJ2-3, with 8 bases fitting TRBD2. Germline loops: CDR1 PRHDT, CDR2 FYEKMQ (reference sequence). J was trimmed by 2 bases and V by 5 bases; bases with no gene match: 9. This CDR3 has 16 residues. This CDR3 is CASSTPGGGLTDTQYF. CDR3 nucleotide sequence: TGTGCCAGCAGCACCCCCGGGGGGGGTCTCACAGATACGCAGTATTTT.

V is TRBV27 and J is TRBJ1-2; D perhaps matches TRBD1 (6 bases). V shed 4 bases and J shed 8 bases, with 20 bases lying between them. The CDR3 is made up of 15 amino acids. The V gene's germline CDR1 is MNHEY and CDR2 SMNVEV (reference sequence). CDR3 sequence: CASSSPLSGGTGYTF. The CDR3 DNA sequence: TGTGCCAGCAGTTCACCCCTATCGGGAGGGACAGGCTACACCTTC.

This rearrangement joins TRBV7-2 to TRBJ1-1; D gene ambiguous. V lost 2 bases and J 1 base, leaving 11 bases between the germline ends. Germline lookup yields CDR1 SGHTA and CDR2 FQGNSA. The CDR3 consists of 15 residues. Written as DNA, the CDR3 is TGTGCCAGCAGCTTAATGGGCGCCTCGAACACTGAAGCTTTCTTT. This encodes CASSLMGASNTEAFF.

The V and J genes are TRBV4-1 and TRBJ1-6; no reliable D call. This CDR3 spans 17 amino acids. V was clipped by 4 bases and J by 0 bases, with 13 bases between them. Germline V gene data show CDR1 as MGHRA and CDR2 as YSYEKL. CDR3 sequence reads: CASSPGMLSSYNSPLHF. As DNA, the CDR3 is TGCGCCAGCAGCCCGGGAATGTTGAGCTCCTATAATTCACCCCTCCACTTT.

This clone was seen a handful of times. The chain joins TRBV4-1 to TRBJ2-2; a possible D gene is TRBD2 (7 bases). Germline V gene lookup returns CDR1 MGHRA and CDR2 YSYEKL. The CDR3 consists of 16 residues. Trimming stripped 6 bases from V and 4 bases from J, with 18 bases between. CDR3 sequence reads: CASRGWGGHITGELFF. The CDR3 region has the DNA TGCGCCAGCAGGGGCTGGGGGGGACACATCACCGGGGAGCTGTTTTTT.

J is TRBJ1-3 and V is TRBV28; D might be TRBD1 (5 bases). The length of the CDR3 is 12 residues. V was clipped by 4 bases and J by 7 bases, with 8 bases between them. Per the germline V gene, CDR1 is MDHEN and CDR2 is SYDVKM. The CDR3 loop is CASSSRGNTIYF. As DNA, the CDR3 is TGTGCCAGCAGTTCACGGGGGAACACCATATATTTT.

The genes are TRBV6-5 and TRBJ1-3, with TRBD1 matching over 8 bases. Germline CDR1 reads MNHEY; CDR2 reads SVGAGI. This CDR3 region has 14 residues. V gave up 8 bases and J gave up 2 bases; unmatched junction bases: 5. CDR3: CASRDRTTGNTIYF. CDR3 DNA: TGTGCCAGCCGGGACAGGACGACTGGAAACACCATATATTTT.

The chain carries TRBV5-1 and TRBJ2-5, with 12 nucleotides matching TRBD2. This CDR3 is 17 amino acids long. Germline trimming cut 6 bases from V and 2 bases from J; bases unmatched to any gene: 11. The germline V gene has CDR1 SGHRS and CDR2 YFSETQ. CDR3 nucleotides: TGCGCCAGCATTGGAAGGACTAGCGGGGAGTTACAAGAGACCCAGTACTTC. This translates into CASIGRTSGELQETQYF. The full variable domain, rest sourced from reference TRBV5-1 and TRBJ2-5, is KAGVTQTPRYLIKTRGQQVTLSCSPISGHRSVSWYQQTPGQGLQFLFEYFSETQRNKGNFPGRFSGRQFSNSRSEMNVSTLELGDSALYLCASIGRTSGELQETQYFGPGTRLLVL.

The V gene is TRBV2, the J gene TRBJ2-7; 7 nucleotides align to TRBD2. With V trimmed by 1 base and J by 3 bases, 12 bases remained unmatched. The CDR3 extends over 17 amino acids. Germline lookup yields CDR1 SNHLY and CDR2 FYNNEI. CDR3 coding DNA: TGTGCCAGCAGTGAAGTGGCGGGAGAGCGGATATTCTACGAGCAGTACTTC. It specifies CASSEVAGERIFYEQYF.

The chain recombines TRBV5-1 with TRBJ1-2, with 8 positions matching TRBD1. Germline CDR1 SGHRS, CDR2 YFSETQ. J gave up 4 bases and V 1 base, and 3 bases lay outside the gene matches. The CDR3 loop spans 14 amino acids. The CDR3 loop is CASSLTGGTYGYTF. DNA of the CDR3: TGCGCCAGCAGCTTGACAGGGGGGACCTATGGCTACACCTTC.

This clone appeared a single time. This chain joins TRBV2 and TRBJ2-2; 10 bases are shared with TRBD2. The germline gives CDR1 SNHLY, CDR2 FYNNEI. Trimming cost V 7 bases and J 2 bases; bases outside gene matches: 7. This CDR3 has 16 residues. Here the CDR3 reads CASIGIAGGNTGELFF. CDR3 nucleotides: TGTGCCAGCATTGGAATAGCGGGGGGTAACACCGGGGAGCTGTTTTTT.

For this clone: The junction and the germline gene differ at one end; a read error may be behind it. The CDR3 is CAISEPSGTTNRPQHF. The CDR3 coding sequence is TGTGCCATCAGTGAGCCCTCCGGGACAACCAATCGGCCCCAGCATTTT. This chain connects TRBV10-3 to TRBJ1-5; tentative D call: TRBD1 (6 bases). The CDR3 sequence is 16 residues long. The germline V gene encodes CDR1 ENHRY and CDR2 SYGVKD.

This clone appeared once. The chain employs TRBV18 and TRBJ1-1, with 8 positions matching TRBD1. Germline-derived CDR1 and CDR2 are KGHSH and LQKENI. This CDR3 is 14 amino acids long. The V and J ends lost 1 base and 6 bases, in that order; junction bases with no gene match: 4. The CDR3 loop is CASSPLPGGAEAFF. The CDR3 DNA follows: TGTGCCAGCTCACCACTCCCAGGGGGCGCTGAAGCTTTCTTT.

The chain couples TRBV2 to TRBJ1-5, with D perhaps TRBD1 (5 bases). V gave up 2 bases and J gave up 4 bases, with 12 bases separating them. The CDR3 sequence is 15 residues long. CDR1 is SNHLY, CDR2 FYNNEI, per germline. As DNA, the CDR3 is TGTGCCAGCAGTGAATGGGGGGGGGAAAATCAGCCCCAGCATTTT. It encodes CASSEWGGENQPQHF.